This is a list of T cell receptor beta chains from one sample in a study of T cells in Graves' hyperthyroidism and ophthalmopathy. From the multiplex PCR reads, TCRdb called clonotypes with MiXCR, one entry per CDR3 protein. The sample carries 250,000 or so distinct CDR3 sequences, around 15% recorded once. The sequenced sample consisted of blood. Receptor source: a woman aged 45-59 years with Graves' hyperthyroidism that later progressed to Graves' ophthalmopathy. Each CDR3 is given with its conserved first and last residue. A D gene is named only where the DNA matches it firmly. Not every row has a clone size; where given, it reads once, few, many or a size class.

D gene | clone size | J gene | V gene | CDR3 DNA | CDR3 protein
TRBD2 | many | TRBJ2-3 | TRBV28 | TGTGCCAGCAGCTCCTCTACTAGCGGGAGCGGAGATACGCAGTATTTT | CASSSSTSGSGDTQYF
- | many | TRBJ1-1 | TRBV20-1 | TGCAGTGCCGGGACGCCTGGAACTGAAGCTTTCTTT | CSAGTPGTEAFF
TRBD1 | many | TRBJ2-7 | TRBV27 | TGTGCCAGCAGCCATGGTACAGGGGGATACGAGCAGTACTTC | CASSHGTGGYEQYF
- | - | TRBJ2-7 | TRBV28 | TGTGCCAGCAGTTTTAGGGCGGGACTTCTTTACGAGCAGTACTTC | CASSFRAGLLYEQYF
TRBD2 | once | TRBJ2-5 | TRBV2 | TGTGCCAGCAGTGAATTATCCCTGGCTAGCGGGCGAGAGACCCAGTACTTC | CASSELSLASGRETQYF
TRBD2 | many | TRBJ2-7 | TRBV7-8 | TGTGCCAGCAGCTTACCCCCCCCACTAGCGGGAGATCGGTACGAGCAGTACTTC | CASSLPPPLAGDRYEQYF
- | many | TRBJ2-2 | TRBV7-2 | TGTGCCAGCAGCTTAGTGGCAGGTTCGAACACCGGGGAGCTGTTTTTT | CASSLVAGSNTGELFF
TRBD1 | few | TRBJ2-2 | TRBV29-1 | TGCAGCGTTGAAGACAGGGGGAACGGGGAGCTGTTTTTT | CSVEDRGNGELFF
- | - | TRBJ2-6 | TRBV9 | TGTGCCAGCAGCGTAGCAGGGACCAGGGCCAACGTCCTGACTTTC | CASSVAGTRANVLTF
- | many | TRBJ2-3 | TRBV28 | TGTGCCAGCAGCCGCCCGGATACGCAGTATTTT | CASSRPDTQYF
TRBD1 | many | TRBJ1-4 | TRBV28 | TGTGCCAGCAGTCGACAGGGGGCAACTAATGAAAAACTGTTTTTT | CASSRQGATNEKLFF
TRBD2 | - | TRBJ2-6 | TRBV9 | TGTGCCAGCAGCGTAGCGGCGGGAGGGAGTGGGGCCAACGTCCTGACTTTC | CASSVAAGGSGANVLTF
- | - | TRBJ1-1 | TRBV20-1 | TGCAGTGCTAGAATCCAGGGGCGCGTGGATCTTGAAGCTTTCTTT | CSARIQGRVDLEAFF
- | - | TRBJ1-1 | TRBV5-4 | TGTGCCAGCAGCTTGGGGGGGGCGGCTGAATTGAACACTGAAGCTTTCTTT | CASSLGGAAELNTEAFF
- | few | TRBJ1-1 | TRBV7-7 | TGTGCTAGCAGCTTAGACGGATCCCGACCAAAAAACACTGAAGCTTTCTTT | CASSLDGSRPKNTEAFF
TRBD1 | many | TRBJ1-2 | TRBV6-1 | TGTGCCAGCCGCTGGGGACAGGGGATCTATGGCTACACCTTC | CASRWGQGIYGYTF
- | many | TRBJ2-5 | TRBV2 | TGTGCCAGCCAGGGCAGCCATGGGGAGACCCAGTACTTC | CASQGSHGETQYF
TRBD2 | many | TRBJ2-3 | TRBV6-1 | TGTGCCAGCAGTACGGGACTAGCAGATACGCAGTATTTT | CASSTGLADTQYF
- | many | TRBJ2-3 | TRBV2 | TGTGCCAGCAGGGATCAGGATACGCAGTATTTT | CASRDQDTQYF
- | many | TRBJ2-1 | TRBV20-1 | TGCAGTGCTAGAAGTGGGAGGCCCCCCTACAATGAGCAGTTCTTC | CSARSGRPPYNEQFF
TRBD2 | few | TRBJ2-1 | TRBV7-7 | TGTGCTAGCAGCCCGCTGACTAGCGCCTACAATGAGCAGTTCTTC | CASSPLTSAYNEQFF
- | - | TRBJ1-1 | TRBV28 | TGCGCCTGCAGTTTACAGAACACTGAGGCTTTCTTC | CACSLQNTEAFF
- | many | TRBJ2-3 | TRBV28 | TGTGCCAGCCATCTCGGCAGGGTTGATACGCAGTATTTT | CASHLGRVDTQYF
- | - | TRBJ2-3 | TRBV14 | TGTGCCAGCAGCCAAAGCAGACGCACAGATACGCAGTATTTT | CASSQSRRTDTQYF
TRBD2 | many | TRBJ2-3 | TRBV28 | TGTGCCAGCGATTCCTTTCGCGGGAGGGTAGGCACAGATACGCAGTATTTT | CASDSFRGRVGTDTQYF
- | many | TRBJ1-1 | TRBV18 | TGTGCCAGCTCACCACTCGGGAGGACAGAAGCTTTCTTT | CASSPLGRTEAFF
- | many | TRBJ1-5 | TRBV6-1 | TGTGCCAGCGGAATCAATCAGCCCCAGCATTTT | CASGINQPQHF
- | - | TRBJ2-5 | TRBV12-3/TRBV12-4 | TGTACCAGCAGCCCCTCCCCCACCCCTTGGACCCAGTACTTC | CTSSPSPTPWTQYF
- | - | TRBJ2-3 | TRBV5-6 | TGTGCCAGCAGCGATGCGGTCTCCCCAGATACGCAGTATTTT | CASSDAVSPDTQYF
- | many | TRBJ2-1 | TRBV10-1 | TGCGCCAGCAGTGGGGGGGGCCTCGGCAATGAGCAGTTCTTC | CASSGGGLGNEQFF
- | many | TRBJ2-7 | TRBV3-1 | TGTGCCAGCAGCTACGCCGGGACGTCAAGGGTCGAGCAGTACTTC | CASSYAGTSRVEQYF
TRBD1 | few | TRBJ1-5 | TRBV5-6 | TGTGCCAGCAGCTTGGACAGGGGAGAGGGTGAGCCCCAGCATTTT | CASSLDRGEGEPQHF
- | - | TRBJ2-7 | TRBV20-1 | TGCAGTGCTAGAGATATCAGGGGGGTCAGCGAGCAGTACTTC | CSARDIRGVSEQYF
TRBD1 | - | TRBJ2-7 | TRBV6-2/TRBV6-3 | TGTGCCAGCAGGACAGGGCTAAGGGGTTACGAGCAGTACTTC | CASRTGLRGYEQYF
- | many | TRBJ2-3 | TRBV30 | TGTGCCTGGAGTGTACTTCGCAGGGGCCTCACAGATACGCAGTATTTT | CAWSVLRRGLTDTQYF
TRBD1 | many | TRBJ2-7 | TRBV16 | TGTGCCAGCAGCCCAGGGACAGGGAGCAAGTTCTCCTACGAGCAGTACTTC | CASSPGTGSKFSYEQYF
TRBD1 | many | TRBJ2-7 | TRBV7-9 | TGTGCCAGCAGCGCCTGGACAGGGGGCAACGAGCAGTACTTC | CASSAWTGGNEQYF
TRBD1 | many | TRBJ1-2 | TRBV27 | TGTGCCAGCAGTAGACGGGACAGCCTCTATGGCTACACCTTC | CASSRRDSLYGYTF
TRBD2 | many | TRBJ2-7 | TRBV27 | TGTGCCAGCAGTCCTCTAGCGGGAATTTCCTACGAGCAGTACTTC | CASSPLAGISYEQYF
- | many | TRBJ1-2 | TRBV10-3 | TGTGCCATCAGTGAGAGGGCAGCCCGAGCTAACTATGGCTACACCTTC | CAISERAARANYGYTF
TRBD2 | many | TRBJ2-3 | TRBV11-3 | TGTGCCAGCAGCTCTAGCGGGAGGGAGGATACGCAGTATTTT | CASSSSGREDTQYF
- | - | TRBJ2-2 | TRBV19 | TGTGCCAGTAGTATACAGGGAACCGGGGAGCTGTTTTTT | CASSIQGTGELFF
TRBD2 | few | TRBJ2-5 | TRBV9 | TGTGCCAGCAGCGTAGTTCCGGGAGGGGGGAACCAAGAGACCCAGTACTTC | CASSVVPGGGNQETQYF
- | many | TRBJ2-1 | TRBV6-1 | TGTGCCAGCAACCCCTCCCCGGGGAACGTGGAGTACAATGAGCAGTTCTTC | CASNPSPGNVEYNEQFF
- | - | TRBJ1-1 | TRBV30 | TGTGCCTGGAGTCGAGGGGGCACTGAAGCTTTCTTT | CAWSRGGTEAFF
TRBD2 | many | TRBJ2-1 | TRBV20-1 | TGCAGTGCTAGGGGAGGGACTAGCGGGCGGGACTACAATGAGCAGTTCTTC | CSARGGTSGRDYNEQFF
- | many | TRBJ2-1 | TRBV3-1 | TGTGCCAGCAGCCGGCTTGGGGAATCGCAGTTCTTC | CASSRLGESQFF
TRBD1 | many | TRBJ1-6 | TRBV19 | TGTGCCAGTAGTATCCACCCCGGACAGGGGATTTATTCACCCCTCCACTTT | CASSIHPGQGIYSPLHF
TRBD2 | many | TRBJ2-7 | TRBV6-1 | TGTGCCATCAAGCGGGAATTAACCTACGAGCAGTACTTC | CAIKRELTYEQYF
TRBD1 | - | TRBJ1-5 | TRBV10-3 | TGTGCCATCAGTGAGTTGGACAGGGTTGTAGGTCAGCCCCAGCATTTT | CAISELDRVVGQPQHF
TRBD1 | - | TRBJ1-4 | TRBV5-1 | TGCGCCAGCAGCCTCCGGGACAGGGATGAAAAACTGTTTTTT | CASSLRDRDEKLFF
- | many | TRBJ2-2 | TRBV12-3/TRBV12-4 | TGTGCCAGCAGTTTGAACGAGGGCACCGGGGAGCTGTTTTTT | CASSLNEGTGELFF
TRBD2 | few | TRBJ2-1 | TRBV20-1 | TGCAGTGCTAGAGATTGGACTAGCGAGAGTAATGAGCAGTTCTTC | CSARDWTSESNEQFF